This TCR beta chain was recorded in a study of T cell responses to AZD1222 COVID-19 vaccine. TCRdb's copy holds only in-frame clones and misses some; the assay was immunoSEQ multiplex PCR. The profile shows some 180,000 clones, 80% to 95% of them singletons. The CDR3 extends over 16 amino acids. Germline V gene data show CDR1 as MNHNS and CDR2 as SASEGT. V lost 2 bases to trimming and J lost 4 bases; unmatched junction nucleotides: 7. General study findings and limits: Reportedly, nearly half the spike-specific TCRs target unmutated variant regions. It was only after the peak T cell response that any repertoires were sampled.

Points on this clone: Its antigen is undetermined.

The sequence derives from an adult in good health. The starting material was peripheral blood, obtained on day 0 of AZD1222 vaccination. This rearrangement joins TRBV6-1 to TRBJ2-1; 8 bases are a match to TRBD2. CDR3 loop: CASSERGIAGYNEQFF. Written as DNA, the CDR3 is TGTGCCAGCAGTGAAAGAGGGATAGCGGGATACAATGAGCAGTTCTTC.